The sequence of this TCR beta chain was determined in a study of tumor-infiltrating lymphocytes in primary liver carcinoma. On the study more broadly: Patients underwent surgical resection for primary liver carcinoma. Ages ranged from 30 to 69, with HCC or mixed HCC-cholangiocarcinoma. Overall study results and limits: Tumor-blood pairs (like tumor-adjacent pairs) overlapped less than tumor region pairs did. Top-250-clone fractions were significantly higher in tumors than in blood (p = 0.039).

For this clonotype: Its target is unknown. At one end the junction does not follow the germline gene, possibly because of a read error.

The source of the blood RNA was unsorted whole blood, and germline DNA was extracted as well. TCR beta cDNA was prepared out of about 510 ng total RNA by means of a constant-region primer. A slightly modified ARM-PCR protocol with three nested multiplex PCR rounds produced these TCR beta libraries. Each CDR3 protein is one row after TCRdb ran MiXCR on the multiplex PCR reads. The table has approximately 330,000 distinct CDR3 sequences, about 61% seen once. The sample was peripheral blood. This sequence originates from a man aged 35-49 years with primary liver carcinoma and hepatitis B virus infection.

CDR3 bases: TGTGCCAGCAGCCAAGATCGCTGGGGCTCCTACAATGACCAGTTCTTC. Translation: CASSQDRWGSYNDQFF. The chain couples TRBV14 to TRBJ2-1, with D perhaps TRBD1 (5 bases). Germline V gene lookup returns CDR1 SGHDN and CDR2 FVKESK. The CDR3 spans 16 residues.